This T cell receptor beta chain was captured in a study of a mutant IDH1 vaccine in newly diagnosed glioma. Whole-study context: Earlier therapy was either radiotherapy, temozolomide, or both, and most got both. Whole-study results and caveats: No link was apparently found between pseudoprogression and changes in top peripheral T cell clonotypes.

On this clone: Its antigen is as yet unknown.

Described time point: week 23, last vaccination. The investigators gave 300 ug of mutant IDH1 20-mer peptide in each vaccine dose, together with topical imiquimod. Only in-frame clones appear in the TCRdb table, and some are missing; sequencing was by immunoSEQ multiplex PCR. The sample has tens of thousands of clones, about 79% seen once; the top ten hold about 6.3%. The trim removed 3 bases at V and 5 bases at J, leaving 0 bases unmatched. Per germline, CDR1 GTSNPN and CDR2 SVGIG (reference sequence). CDR3 size: 12 residues. This clonotype was sampled from a woman aged 40 to 50 with glioma. Some clones in this sample may be carry-over from other donors' samples. The sequences come from PBMCs, collected from a glioma patient whose treatment included an IDH1 peptide vaccine. The genes are TRBV30 and TRBJ2-5; 10 nucleotides match TRBD1. The CDR3 DNA sequence: TGTGCCTGGAGGGGACAGGGGGAGACCCAGTACTTC. It encodes CAWRGQGETQYF.